A single sample gave rise to the 19 T cell receptor beta chains below, sequenced in a study of Ad26.COV2.S vaccination and SARS-CoV-2 variants. Clones were sequenced by immunoSEQ multiplex PCR, and TCRdb holds only the in-frame ones, with some missing. The sample lists roughly 300,000 clones; about 85% were seen once. This sample's treatment: 19 received Ad26.COV2.S at low or high dose, single or two shots; five or six received placebo; per-sample allocation not given. Sampling was done on day 63 after the first vaccine or placebo injection. This specimen consisted of peripheral blood, obtained in a trial of Ad26.COV2.S vaccine versus placebo. These receptors came from a person between 18 and 65 years old who received the Ad26.COV2.S COVID-19 vaccine or a placebo.

V and J are TRBV19 and TRBJ1-2, with D unclear. Trimming left V 3 bases short and J 4 bases short, with 12 bases between. This CDR3 region has 14 residues. In germline, CDR1 is LNHDA, CDR2 SQIVND (reference sequence). CDR3 in DNA: TGTGCCAGTAGTATGGACGGATTAATCTATGGCTACACCTTC. Translation: CASSMDGLIYGYTF.

The chain combines TRBV7-2 with TRBJ2-6; D gene uncertain. The ends were cut back, 7 bases at V and 0 bases at J, with 4 bases in the middle. The CDR3 is 13 amino acids. The germline V gene has CDR1 SGHTA and CDR2 FQGNSA. As DNA, the CDR3 is TGTGCCAGCACCATCTCTGGGGCCAACGTCCTGACTTTC. Its protein is CASTISGANVLTF.

This clone was seen a few times. J is TRBJ1-6 and V is TRBV21-1. TRBV21-1 is marked as a pseudogene. The CDR3 length is 15 residues. CDR3 in DNA: TGTGCCAGCAGCAAAGTAGGGGGGTTGAATTCACCCCTCCACTTT. This sequence encodes CASSKVGGLNSPLHF.

The chain combines TRBV9 with TRBJ2-1; no clear D gene. The V end lost 0 bases, the J end lost 6 bases, and 10 bases lay between the germline ends. Germline CDR1 is SGDLS and CDR2 is YYNGEE. The CDR3 is made up of 14 amino acids. The chain's CDR3 is CASSVEAMVNEQFF. For the CDR3, the DNA is TGTGCCAGCAGCGTAGAAGCTATGGTCAATGAGCAGTTCTTC.

The CDR3 reads CAWRARSGNSPLHF. CDR3 in DNA: TGTGCCTGGAGGGCCCGGTCCGGGAATTCACCCCTCCACTTT. The chain is built from TRBV30 and TRBJ1-6; D is uncertain. Germline V gene sequence: CDR1 GTSNPN, CDR2 SVGIG (reference sequence). V was cut by 3 bases and J by 7 bases, with 13 bases left in between. The CDR3 length is 14 residues.

V is TRBV2 and J is TRBJ2-7; D possibly corresponds to TRBD1 (5 bases). Germline assignment: CDR1 SNHLY and CDR2 FYNNEI. V was clipped by 6 bases and J by 3 bases, with 9 bases between them. This CDR3 region has 12 residues. The CDR3 reads CASRGPIYEQYF. The CDR3 coding sequence is TGTGCCAGCAGGGGGCCCATCTACGAGCAGTACTTC.

The CDR3 protein is CASSRDPRGTGDYNEQFF. In DNA, the CDR3 is TGTGCCAGCAGCCGTGATCCCCGGGGGACAGGGGACTACAATGAGCAGTTCTTC. The V call is TRBV4-2, the J call TRBJ2-1, with 10 bases identical to TRBD1. The CDR3 extends over 18 amino acids. Trimming took 4 bases from V and 3 from J; bases not matched to a gene: 12. Germline CDR1 is LGHNA and CDR2 is YNFKEQ.

The V gene is TRBV7-9, the J gene TRBJ2-3; maybe TRBD1 (6 bases). With 4 bases removed from V and 5 bases from J, the gap between germline ends came to 13 bases. This CDR3 contains 14 residues. Germline CDR1 SEHNR, CDR2 FQNEAQ (reference sequence). The CDR3 here is CASSWRQEEDTQYF. The CDR3 nucleotides read TGTGCCAGCAGCTGGAGACAGGAGGAAGATACGCAGTATTTT.

This chain connects TRBV30 to TRBJ1-4; the D is unclear. Germline V gives CDR1 GTSNPN, CDR2 SVGIG (reference sequence). The length of the CDR3 is 15 residues. Trimming removed 1 base from V and 7 bases from J, with 16 bases in between. CDR3: CAWSADLEGSEKLFF. The CDR3 region has the DNA TGTGCCTGGAGTGCCGATTTGGAGGGCAGTGAAAAACTGTTTTTT.

The rearrangement uses TRBV5-4 and TRBJ2-7; D remains unclear. Germline assignment: CDR1 SGHNT and CDR2 YYREEE (reference sequence). The V gene lost 0 bases and the J gene lost 2 bases, with 6 bases spanning the gap. CDR3 size: 13 residues. In DNA form, the CDR3 reads TGTGCCAGCAGCTTGGAGATTACCTACGAGCAGTACTTC. Protein: CASSLEITYEQYF.

This chain connects TRBV28 to TRBJ1-6; D not resolved. CDR3 length equals 14 residues. V lost 4 bases, J lost 9 bases, and 13 bases lay in between. Per the germline V gene, CDR1 is MDHEN and CDR2 is SYDVKM. This chain's CDR3 is CASSSRGPSSPLHF. The CDR3 DNA reads as TGTGCCAGCAGTTCGCGGGGTCCTTCTTCACCCCTCCACTTT.

This clone was recorded a few times. V usage is TRBV18 and J usage is TRBJ2-7; the match to TRBD1 covers 9 bases. CDR1 and CDR2 from the germline V gene are KGHSH and LQKENI. Trimming removed 0 bases from V and 4 bases from J; junction bases left unmatched: 1. The CDR3 has 14 residues. The CDR3 reads CASSPPDRGYEQYF. The CDR3 nucleotides read TGTGCCAGCTCACCACCGGACAGGGGATACGAGCAGTACTTC.

Written as DNA, the CDR3 is TGTGCCAGCAGCCATACAGGGGGCTCGCAGCCCCAGCATTTT. It is translated as CASSHTGGSQPQHF. The V gene is TRBV28, the J gene TRBJ1-5; 9 bases line up with TRBD1. V shed 6 bases, J shed 7 bases, and the junction held 7 bases outside the gene matches. The germline V gene encodes CDR1 MDHEN and CDR2 SYDVKM. The CDR3 runs to 14 residues.

This clone came up once. The rearrangement links TRBV4-3 to TRBJ2-1; 13 bases line up with TRBD2. With 0 bases clipped from V and 7 bases from J, the junction kept 0 bases outside the gene matches. Germline assignment: CDR1 LGHNA and CDR2 YSLEER. The CDR3 extends over 15 amino acids. The CDR3 DNA follows: TGCGCCAGCAGCCAAGAGGGACTAGCGGGGAATGAGCAGTTCTTC. It encodes CASSQEGLAGNEQFF.

This clone was observed once. The rearrangement joins TRBV7-2 to TRBJ2-1, with TRBD1 matching 10 bases. This CDR3 has 15 residues. The trim removed 3 bases at V and 4 bases at J, leaving 3 bases unmatched. The germline V gene encodes CDR1 SGHTA and CDR2 FQGNSA. The CDR3 DNA reads TGTGCCAGCAGCTTCGACAGGGGGCGGTACAATGAGCAGTTCTTC. Its translation is CASSFDRGRYNEQFF.

The CDR3 DNA is TGTGCCAGCAGCGCCCTACCGGGACAGGTTGGCGCCAGCTCTGGAAACACCATATATTTT. Its protein product is CASSALPGQVGASSGNTIYF. The chain links TRBV7-8 to TRBJ1-3; TRBD1 matches at 8 bases. The CDR3 extends over 20 amino acids. Trimming removed 5 bases from V and 0 bases from J; junction bases left unmatched: 18. Germline CDR1 and CDR2: SGHVS and FQNEAQ.

This clone was recorded only once. This chain connects TRBV5-5 to TRBJ2-6; D is possibly TRBD1 (5 bases). The V end was cut by 0 bases, the J end by 12 bases, with 19 bases between. There are 16 residues in the CDR3. Germline V gives CDR1 SGHKS, CDR2 YYEKEE (reference sequence). CDR3 region: CASSLGPGGDRGVLTF. DNA for the CDR3: TGTGCCAGCAGCTTGGGGCCCGGCGGAGACAGAGGCGTCCTGACTTTC.

J is TRBJ1-2 and V is TRBV28, with TRBD1 identical over 7 bases. V gave up 1 base and J gave up 9 bases; unmatched junction bases: 8. The length of the CDR3 is 14 residues. Germline V lookup: CDR1 MDHEN, CDR2 SYDVKM. CDR3 nucleotide sequence: TGTGCCAGCAGTTTATCACAGGGGCTTGTGAGCTACACCTTC. Protein: CASSLSQGLVSYTF.

This chain links TRBV19 with TRBJ1-6, with 7 bases aligning to TRBD1. Germline V gene sequence: CDR1 LNHDA, CDR2 SQIVND (reference sequence). The CDR3 consists of 14 residues. The trim removed 4 bases at V and 17 bases at J, leaving 14 bases unmatched. The DNA for the CDR3 is TGTGCCAGTAGTACGGCCGGGACAGCAAGATACGTCCACTTT. It yields the protein CASSTAGTARYVHF.